Below, 22 T cell receptor beta chains from the same sample are listed, as sequenced in a study of blood T cell repertoires in COVID-19. This table comes from immunoSEQ multiplex PCR, and its TCRdb copy is limited to in-frame clones, with some not included. Among about 210,000 clones, 70% to 85% were seen once, and the ten largest hold about 7.8%. The sample comprised peripheral blood. These receptors were collected from a woman aged 80 or over with COVID-19, enrolled during active disease.

V gene TRBV6-4 combines with J gene TRBJ1-5; TRBD1 matches 8 bases. V lost 5 bases and J lost 5; bases outside the gene matches: 8. Germline CDR1 reads MRHNA; CDR2 reads SNTAGT. The CDR3 has 15 amino acids. CDR3 loop: CASSPGQGSYQPQHF. The DNA for the CDR3 is TGTGCCAGCAGTCCTGGACAGGGCTCATATCAGCCCCAGCATTTT.

The chain recombines TRBV27 with TRBJ2-7; no firm D call. This CDR3 is 13 amino acids long. CDR1 is MNHEY, CDR2 SMNVEV, per germline (reference sequence). Trimming cost V 3 bases and J 0 bases, with 6 bases left between them. CDR3 loop: CASSFYGSYEQYF. CDR3 in DNA: TGTGCCAGCAGTTTTTACGGCTCCTACGAGCAGTACTTC.

The V and J genes are TRBV28 and TRBJ1-1; D ambiguous. The ends were cut back, 3 bases at V and 8 bases at J, with 13 bases in the middle. Germline CDR1 and CDR2: MDHEN and SYDVKM. The CDR3 is made up of 13 amino acids. The CDR3 nucleotides read TGTGCCAGCAGTTTCCCGAGTAGCGGCGAAGCTTTCTTT. Encoded protein: CASSFPSSGEAFF.

This chain links TRBV27 with TRBJ2-5, with TRBD2 matching over 12 bases. CDR1 is MNHEY and CDR2 is SMNVEV in the germline V gene (reference sequence). This CDR3 is 16 amino acids long. Trimming took 7 bases from V and 4 from J; bases not matched to a gene: 10. The CDR3 region is CASMRLAGGPGETQYF. For the CDR3, the DNA is TGTGCCAGCATGAGGCTAGCGGGAGGGCCGGGAGAGACCCAGTACTTC.

This clone has just one count. The V gene is TRBV12-1, the J gene TRBJ2-3; TRBD2, the D gene given by the table, was not confirmed from the DNA. TRBV12-1 is a recognized pseudogene. There are 15 residues in the CDR3. The CDR3 protein is CASTLGLAITDTQYF. In DNA, the CDR3 is TGTGCCAGCACCTTGGGACTAGCCATCACAGATACGCAGTATTTT.

The V and J genes are TRBV7-9 and TRBJ2-2; possibly TRBD1 for D (6 bases). The CDR3 is 16 amino acids. V was shortened by 5 bases and J by 1 base, with 14 bases between the two germline ends. Germline loops: CDR1 SEHNR, CDR2 FQNEAQ (reference sequence). CDR3 nucleotide sequence: TGTGCCAGCAGCGACCGACAGGTTTTGAACACCGGGGAGCTGTTTTTT. This sequence encodes CASSDRQVLNTGELFF. Based on the CDR3 plus reference TRBV7-9 and TRBJ2-2, the full variable domain is DTGVSQNPRHKITKRGQNVTFRCDPISEHNRLYWYRQTLGQGPEFLTYFQNEAQLEKSRLLSDRFSAERPKGSFSTLEIQRTEQGDSAMYLCASSDRQVLNTGELFFGEGSRLTVL.

This rearrangement joins TRBV4-1 to TRBJ1-4; maybe TRBD1 (5 bases). The ends were cut back, 3 bases at V and 4 bases at J, with 15 bases in the middle. The CDR3 is made up of 16 amino acids. Germline values: CDR1 MGHRA, CDR2 YSYEKL. The CDR3 spells CASSHPGRVLNEKLFF. CDR3 nucleotide sequence: TGCGCCAGCAGCCACCCAGGGAGGGTCCTTAATGAAAAACTGTTTTTT.

This rearrangement joins TRBV29-1 to TRBJ2-1; 10 bases fit TRBD1. Germline V gives CDR1 SQVTM, CDR2 ANQGSEA. This CDR3 region has 16 residues. Trimming took 4 bases from V and 9 from J; bases not matched to a gene: 15. As DNA, the CDR3 is TGCAGCGTTGTAGGACAGGGGGTTATCTCCCATGGTGAGCAGTTCTTC. Protein product: CSVVGQGVISHGEQFF.

The chain carries TRBV5-6 and TRBJ2-7; D call uncertain. Trimming removed 3 bases at V and 5 bases at J, with 12 bases between. Germline V gene sequence: CDR1 SGHDT, CDR2 YYEEEE. CDR3 length: 13 residues. The CDR3 protein is CASSSNLGHEQYF. Written as DNA, the CDR3 is TGTGCCAGCAGCTCGAATCTAGGCCACGAGCAGTACTTC.

This chain links TRBV4-1 with TRBJ2-3; D not resolved. CDR3 length: 15 amino acids. Germline-derived CDR1 and CDR2 are MGHRA and YSYEKL. With 1 base removed from V and 1 base from J, the gap between germline ends came to 9 bases. In nucleotides, the CDR3 is TGCGCCAGCAGCCAAGGACTCCCCGGCACAGATACGCAGTATTTT. Protein sequence: CASSQGLPGTDTQYF.

The genes are TRBV9 and TRBJ1-4; D unresolved. Trimming stripped 4 bases from V and 0 bases from J, with 7 bases between. CDR3 length: 14 amino acids. Germline V gives CDR1 SGDLS, CDR2 YYNGEE. The CDR3, as DNA: TGTGCCAGCAGCTCCAGTGCAACTAATGAAAAACTGTTTTTT. Protein: CASSSSATNEKLFF.

The chain has TRBV19 and TRBJ2-6, with unresolved D. CDR1 LNHDA and CDR2 SQIVND come from the germline V gene (reference sequence). The V and J ends lost 6 bases and 0 bases respectively, with 15 bases between them. The CDR3 contains 17 residues. CDR3 bases: TGTGCCAGTAGGAGAACAGATACAAGCTCTGGGGCCAACGTCCTGACTTTC. As protein: CASRRTDTSSGANVLTF. Filled out from reference TRBV19 and TRBJ2-6, the complete variable domain reads DGGITQSPKYLFRKEGQNVTLSCEQNLNHDAMYWYRQDPGQGLRLIYYSQIVNDFQKGDIAEGYSVSREKKESFPLTVTSAQKNPTAFYLCASRRTDTSSGANVLTFGAGSRLTVL.

This clone appeared once. The chain couples TRBV7-3 to TRBJ1-1; 7 nucleotides align to TRBD1. The V and J ends lost 3 bases and 1 base, in that order; junction bases with no gene match: 5. The V gene's germline CDR1 is SGHTA and CDR2 FQGTGA. The CDR3 contains 15 residues. CDR3 DNA sequence: TGTGCCAGCAGCTTGGACAGGTGGAGGAACACTGAAGCTTTCTTT. It encodes CASSLDRWRNTEAFF.

The chain recombines TRBV28 with TRBJ1-5; 7 bases match TRBD1. V was clipped by 3 bases and J by 7 bases; unmatched bases: 9. This CDR3 is built from 15 residues. Germline CDR1 and CDR2: MDHEN and SYDVKM. The CDR3 spells CASSFRLTGMQPQHF. The CDR3 coding sequence is TGTGCCAGCAGTTTTCGGTTGACAGGGATGCAGCCCCAGCATTTT.

This chain joins TRBV6-1 and TRBJ1-5; 12 positions agree with TRBD1. The CDR3 runs 18 residues. Per germline, CDR1 MNHNS and CDR2 SASEGT. V lost 4 bases to trimming and J lost 0 bases; unmatched junction nucleotides: 7. CDR3 nucleotides: TGTGCCAGCAGTGCCGGGACAGGGGGCATCTATAGCAATCAGCCCCAGCATTTT. As protein: CASSAGTGGIYSNQPQHF.

The genes are TRBV6-2 or TRBV6-3 and TRBJ2-5; D not resolved. Germline V lookup: CDR1 MNHEY, CDR2 SVGEGT. This CDR3 is 14 amino acids long. The V end was cut by 2 bases, the J end by 2 bases, with 9 bases between. CDR3 DNA: TGTGCCAGCAGTTACGTGGCGGTTCAAGAGACCCAGTACTTC. The encoded protein is CASSYVAVQETQYF.

The chain is built from TRBV15 and TRBJ2-5, with a possible D match to TRBD2 (6 bases). The germline V gene has CDR1 LNHNV and CDR2 YYDKDF (reference sequence). The CDR3 runs to 14 residues. V lost 2 bases and J lost 4, with 11 bases in between. The CDR3 spells CATSRRVGGETQYF. CDR3 DNA: TGTGCCACCAGCAGAAGGGTGGGAGGAGAGACCCAGTACTTC.

The chain has TRBV29-1 and TRBJ2-7; TRBD2 is a possible D gene (6 bases). This CDR3 comprises 12 residues. The germline CDR1 and CDR2 sequences are SQVTM and ANQGSEA. In nucleotides, the CDR3 is TGCACCAGAGCGGGCAGTACCTACGAGCAGTACTTC. Its translation is CTRAGSTYEQYF.

This clone has only one observation. The rearrangement joins TRBV5-1 to TRBJ1-2, with D possibly being TRBD1 (6 bases). The V gene lost 3 bases and the J gene lost 4 bases, with 13 bases spanning the gap. CDR1 and CDR2 from the germline V gene are SGHRS and YFSETQ. CDR3 length equals 14 residues. CDR3 sequence reads: CASSSGVDLYGYTF. Written as DNA, the CDR3 is TGCGCCAGCAGCTCAGGGGTCGACCTCTATGGCTACACCTTC.

The rearrangement joins TRBV4-2 to TRBJ2-1, with TRBD2 matching 13 bases. Losses at the gene ends were 1 base for V and 5 bases for J; bases not matched to a gene: 2. Germline V lookup: CDR1 LGHNA, CDR2 YNFKEQ. CDR3 length: 16 amino acids. The CDR3 protein is CASSQAGTSGDNEQFF. The CDR3 DNA follows: TGTGCCAGCAGCCAAGCCGGGACTAGCGGGGACAATGAGCAGTTCTTC.

The gene calls are TRBV7-2 and TRBJ1-3; D unclear. The CDR3 totals 15 residues. Trimming removed 4 bases at V and 0 bases at J, with 10 bases between. From germline, CDR1 is SGHTA and CDR2 FQGNSA. This CDR3 reads CASSSGLFSGNTIYF. The CDR3 bases are TGTGCCAGCAGCTCCGGACTCTTCTCTGGAAACACCATATATTTT. Looking up the rest from reference TRBV7-2 and TRBJ1-3 gives the full variable domain: GAGVSQSPSNKVTEKGKDVELRCDPISGHTALYWYRQSLGQGLEFLIYFQGNSAPDKSGLPSDRFSAERTGGSVSTLTIQRTQQEDSAVYLCASSSGLFSGNTIYFGEGSWLTVV.

This chain connects TRBV19 to TRBJ1-1, with a possible D match to TRBD1 (6 bases). Per germline, CDR1 LNHDA and CDR2 SQIVND (reference sequence). With 8 bases removed from V and 2 bases from J, the gap between germline ends came to 15 bases. The CDR3 runs to 14 residues. CDR3 nucleotide sequence: TGTGCCAGTCGTCCGGGGGGCGAAAACACTGAAGCTTTCTTT. Its translation is CASRPGGENTEAFF.